These T cell receptor beta chains were read from a single sample in a study of beta chain features in type 1 diabetes. Assay used: immunoSEQ multiplex PCR; TCRdb lists only in-frame clones, some missing. The profile shows about 160,000 clones, almost 8% of them singletons. Sequences were obtained from central memory CD4+ T cells from blood. The receptors were gathered from a man aged 18 to 30 with type 1 diabetes. CDR3s include the opening cysteine and the closing phenylalanine or tryptophan. The order of the fields is CDR3 protein, clone size, J gene, V gene. Not every row has a clone size; where given, it reads once, few, many or a size class.

CDR3 protein: CASSSQGYTF
clone size: few
J gene: TRBJ1-2
V gene: TRBV21-1

CDR3 protein: CASSLGAGDNEQFF
clone size: many
J gene: TRBJ2-1
V gene: TRBV9

CDR3 protein: CASRSGSSRYNEQFF
clone size: .
J gene: TRBJ2-1
V gene: TRBV7-2

CDR3 protein: CASSNSMGETQYF
clone size: few
J gene: TRBJ2-5
V gene: TRBV28

CDR3 protein: CASSPPQGTDEQFF
clone size: few
J gene: TRBJ2-1
V gene: TRBV18

CDR3 protein: CASSMDRGKGGYTF
clone size: few
J gene: TRBJ1-2
V gene: TRBV9

CDR3 protein: CASSRTGGGETQYF
clone size: few
J gene: TRBJ2-5
V gene: TRBV18

CDR3 protein: CSVEGRGLNYGYTF
clone size: .
J gene: TRBJ1-2
V gene: TRBV29-1

CDR3 protein: CASSQGGGQGYYNEQFF
clone size: .
J gene: TRBJ2-1
V gene: TRBV4-3

CDR3 protein: CASRPQGVGETQYF
clone size: few
J gene: TRBJ2-5
V gene: TRBV25-1

CDR3 protein: CASSLEGGGSVGAFF
clone size: few
J gene: TRBJ1-1
V gene: TRBV7-9

CDR3 protein: CASKTAINSPLHF
clone size: few
J gene: TRBJ1-6
V gene: TRBV7-2

CDR3 protein: CAGPGTLGTEAFF
clone size: .
J gene: TRBJ1-1
V gene: TRBV28

CDR3 protein: CASSVGTATEAFF
clone size: .
J gene: TRBJ1-1
V gene: TRBV6-6

CDR3 protein: CASSPRTGYNSPLHF
clone size: few
J gene: TRBJ1-6
V gene: TRBV9